This TCR beta chain was retrieved from a study of shared clonotypes between healthy human individuals. Study as a whole: Each donor's CD8 memory used one plate, CD8 naive two, each CD4 subset three. General study points: Genetic and exposure-history diversity was limited by the small donor number. Naive CD4 clonotypes overlapped across a handful of donors at 4.5% to 5.5%.

CDR3 length equals 15 residues. Germline loops: CDR1 MNHEY, CDR2 SMNVEV (reference sequence). The ends lost 3 bases at V and 4 bases at J; junction bases unmatched: 7. Assay used: immunoSEQ multiplex PCR; TCRdb lists only in-frame clones, some missing. This sample has fewer than 1 million clones; around 96% occur once, and the top ten carry under 0.25%. CD8 cells regarded as naive lacked CD45RO, were positively chosen for CCR7, and omitted terminally differentiated effector memory CD45RA+ cells. Concerning this clone itself: Its specificity is unknown.

This sequence originates from a man aged 25 to 40 in good health. The sample consisted of naive CD8+ T cells sorted from blood. This chain links TRBV27 with TRBJ2-3, with 7 bases matching TRBD2. CDR3 residues: CASSLGGEWPDTQYF. The CDR3 DNA follows: TGTGCCAGCAGTTTGGGGGGGGAATGGCCAGATACGCAGTATTTT.